This T cell receptor (beta chain) emerged from a study of radiation and T cells in renal cell carcinoma. The CDR3 has 13 residues. Germline CDR1 is SNHLY and CDR2 is FYNNEI. After removal of 5 bases from V and 5 bases from J, the junction contained 2 bases not matched to a gene. Libraries were prepared by immunoSEQ multiplex PCR; TCRdb keeps only in-frame clonotypes and omits some of them. The sample lists over 120,000 clones, roughly 90% occurring once. This clone was seen more than once but under ten times. Time point here: blood 4 weeks post-SBRT, at nephrectomy. The treatment was: 15 Gy SBRT to primary tumor, nephrectomy 4 weeks later.

The sample was blood, taken from a patient whose treatment included radiotherapy and nephrectomy. This sequence joins TRBV2 and TRBJ1-4; 7 bases fit TRBD1. The clonotype comes from a woman in her forties or fifties with renal cell carcinoma. The CDR3 is CASSWTGNEKLFF. CDR3 bases: TGTGCCAGCAGTTGGACAGGCAATGAAAAACTGTTTTTT.